The clone carrying this T cell receptor beta chain was seen at least ten times. The study collected blood at first hyperthyroidism diagnosis, before any ophthalmopathy symptoms arose. This sample is part of a study of T cells in Graves' hyperthyroidism and ophthalmopathy. Study-wide background: Blood from the periphery was taken at initial diagnosis, before any treatment.

The investigators amplified TCR beta CDR3 regions from RNA transcripts. With the HTBI primer set, the TCR CDR3 went through a first round of RT-PCR. TCRdb recomputed calls from the multiplex PCR reads with MiXCR, one row per CDR3 protein. The sample has fewer than 900,000 distinct CDR3 sequences, over 15% seen once. V gave up 1 base and J gave up 7 bases, with 16 bases separating them. In germline, CDR1 is LGHDT, CDR2 YNNKEL (reference sequence). This CDR3 is built from 15 residues. This clonotype was sampled from a woman between 45 and 65 years old with Graves' hyperthyroidism that later progressed to Graves' ophthalmopathy. Sequencing was performed on blood. This sequence joins TRBV3-1 and TRBJ1-2; no clear D. The CDR3 sequence is CASSQVFRASGGYTF. Written as DNA, the CDR3 is TGTGCCAGCAGCCAAGTCTTCCGCGCGTCGGGTGGCTACACCTTC.